The entry below describes one T cell receptor beta chain. Germline loops: CDR1 MGHRA, CDR2 YSYEKL. CDR3 length equals 15 residues. Trimming removed 3 bases from V and 4 bases from J; junction bases left unmatched: 5. This sample was taken from a study of blood T cell repertoires in COVID-19. Methods used by the authors: Estimation of nucleated cell counts was performed using reference gene primer amplification. Assay: immunoSEQ multiplex PCR; the TCRdb copy retains only in-frame clones and omits some. The D gene and trimming were derived from the DNA, and the V and J assignments and clone size from that table. The sample shows some 270,000 clones, about 89% of them seen only once.

The sequencing sample was made of peripheral blood. This chain uses TRBV4-1 with TRBJ1-1; TRBD1 matches at 10 bases. This receptor was taken from a man aged 50 or older with acute or convalescent COVID-19. Written as DNA, the CDR3 is TGCGCCAGCAGCCAGGACGACAGGGGGCCCACTGAAGCTTTCTTT. Translation: CASSQDDRGPTEAFF.